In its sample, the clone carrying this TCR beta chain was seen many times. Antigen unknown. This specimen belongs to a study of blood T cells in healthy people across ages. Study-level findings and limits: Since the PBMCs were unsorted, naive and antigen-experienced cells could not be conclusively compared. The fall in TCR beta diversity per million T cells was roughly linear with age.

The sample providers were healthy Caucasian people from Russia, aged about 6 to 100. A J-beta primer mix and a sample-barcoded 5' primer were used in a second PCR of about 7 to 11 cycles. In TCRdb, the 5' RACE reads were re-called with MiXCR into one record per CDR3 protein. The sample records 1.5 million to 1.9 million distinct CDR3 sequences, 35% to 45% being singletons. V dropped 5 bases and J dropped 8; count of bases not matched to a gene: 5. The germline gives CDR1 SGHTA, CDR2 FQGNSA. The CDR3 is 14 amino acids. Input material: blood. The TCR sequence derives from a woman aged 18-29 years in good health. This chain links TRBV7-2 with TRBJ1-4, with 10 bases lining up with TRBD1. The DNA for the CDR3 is TGTGCCAGCAGCCCCGGGACAGGGGACGAAAAACTGTTTTTT. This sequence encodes CASSPGTGDEKLFF. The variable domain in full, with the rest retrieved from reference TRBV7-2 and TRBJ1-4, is GAGVSQSPSNKVTEKGKDVELRCDPISGHTALYWYRQSLGQGLEFLIYFQGNSAPDKSGLPSDRFSAERTGGSVSTLTIQRTQQEDSAVYLCASSPGTGDEKLFFGSGTQLSVL.